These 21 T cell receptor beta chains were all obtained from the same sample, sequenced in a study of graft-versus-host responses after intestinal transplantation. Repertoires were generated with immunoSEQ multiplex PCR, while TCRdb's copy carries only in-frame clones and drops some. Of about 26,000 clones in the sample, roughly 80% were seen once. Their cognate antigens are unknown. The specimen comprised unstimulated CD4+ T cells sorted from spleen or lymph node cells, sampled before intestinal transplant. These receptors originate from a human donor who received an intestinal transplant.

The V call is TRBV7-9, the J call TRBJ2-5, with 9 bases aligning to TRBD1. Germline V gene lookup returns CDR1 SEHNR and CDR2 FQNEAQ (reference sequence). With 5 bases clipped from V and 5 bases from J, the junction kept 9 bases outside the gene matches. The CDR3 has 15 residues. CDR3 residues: CASSKTTGGSETQYF. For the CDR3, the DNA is TGTGCCAGCAGCAAAACGACAGGGGGGTCGGAGACCCAGTACTTC.

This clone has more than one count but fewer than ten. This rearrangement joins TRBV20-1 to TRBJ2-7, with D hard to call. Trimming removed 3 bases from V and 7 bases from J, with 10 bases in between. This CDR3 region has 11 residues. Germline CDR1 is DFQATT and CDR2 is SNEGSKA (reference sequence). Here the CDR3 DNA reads TGCAGTGCTAGGGGCCGAGTTGAGCAGTACTTC. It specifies CSARGRVEQYF.

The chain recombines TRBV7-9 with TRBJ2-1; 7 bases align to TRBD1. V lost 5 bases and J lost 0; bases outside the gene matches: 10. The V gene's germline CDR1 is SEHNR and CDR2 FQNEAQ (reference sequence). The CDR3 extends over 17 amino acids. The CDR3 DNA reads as TGTGCCAGCAGCCCGTGGACAGGCTCTAGCTCCTACAATGAGCAGTTCTTC. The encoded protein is CASSPWTGSSSYNEQFF.

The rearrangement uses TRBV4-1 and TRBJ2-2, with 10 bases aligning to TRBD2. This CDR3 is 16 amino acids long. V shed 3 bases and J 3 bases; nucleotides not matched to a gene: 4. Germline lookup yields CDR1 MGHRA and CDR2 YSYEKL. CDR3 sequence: CASSQSGGAYTGELFF. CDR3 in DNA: TGCGCCAGCAGCCAGAGCGGGGGGGCGTACACCGGGGAGCTGTTTTTT.

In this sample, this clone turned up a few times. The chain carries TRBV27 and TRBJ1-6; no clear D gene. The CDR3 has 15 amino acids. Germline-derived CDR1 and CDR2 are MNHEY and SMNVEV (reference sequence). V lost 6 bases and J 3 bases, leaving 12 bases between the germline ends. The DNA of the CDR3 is TGTGCCAGCAGCCCTTCCGGAGGCTATAATTCACCCCTCCACTTT. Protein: CASSPSGGYNSPLHF.

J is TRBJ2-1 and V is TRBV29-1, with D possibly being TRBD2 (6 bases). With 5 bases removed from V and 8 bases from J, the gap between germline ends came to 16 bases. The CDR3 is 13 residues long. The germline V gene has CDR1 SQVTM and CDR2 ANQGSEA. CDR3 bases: TGCAGCGTTTCGGCTGTGGAGGGCTATGAGCAGTTCTTC. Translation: CSVSAVEGYEQFF.

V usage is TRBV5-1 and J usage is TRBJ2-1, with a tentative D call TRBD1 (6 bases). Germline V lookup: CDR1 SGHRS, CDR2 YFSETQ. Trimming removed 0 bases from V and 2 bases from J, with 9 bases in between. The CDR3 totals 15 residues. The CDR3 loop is CASSLAGTPYNEQFF. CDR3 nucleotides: TGCGCCAGCAGCTTGGCCGGGACACCCTACAATGAGCAGTTCTTC. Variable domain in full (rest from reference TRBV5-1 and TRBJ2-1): KAGVTQTPRYLIKTRGQQVTLSCSPISGHRSVSWYQQTPGQGLQFLFEYFSETQRNKGNFPGRFSGRQFSNSRSEMNVSTLELGDSALYLCASSLAGTPYNEQFFGPGTRLTVL.

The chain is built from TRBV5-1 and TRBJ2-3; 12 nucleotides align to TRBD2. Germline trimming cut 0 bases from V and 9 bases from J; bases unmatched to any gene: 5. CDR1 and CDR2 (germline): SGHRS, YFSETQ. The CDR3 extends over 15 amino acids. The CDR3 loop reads CASSLEGTSGWTQYF. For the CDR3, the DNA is TGCGCCAGCAGCTTGGAAGGGACTAGCGGGTGGACGCAGTATTTT. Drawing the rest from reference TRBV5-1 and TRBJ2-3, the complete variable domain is KAGVTQTPRYLIKTRGQQVTLSCSPISGHRSVSWYQQTPGQGLQFLFEYFSETQRNKGNFPGRFSGRQFSNSRSEMNVSTLELGDSALYLCASSLEGTSGWTQYFGPGTRLTVL.

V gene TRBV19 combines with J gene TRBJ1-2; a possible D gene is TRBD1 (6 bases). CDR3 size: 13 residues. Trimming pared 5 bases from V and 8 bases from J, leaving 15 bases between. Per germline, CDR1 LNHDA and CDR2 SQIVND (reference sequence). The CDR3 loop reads CASSLPTGKGYTF. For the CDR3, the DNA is TGTGCCAGTAGTCTCCCGACAGGAAAGGGCTACACCTTC.

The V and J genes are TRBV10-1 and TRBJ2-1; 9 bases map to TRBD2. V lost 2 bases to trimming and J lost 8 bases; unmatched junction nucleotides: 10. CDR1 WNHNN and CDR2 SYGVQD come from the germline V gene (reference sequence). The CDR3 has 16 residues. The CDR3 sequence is CASSEDLLAGIDEQFF. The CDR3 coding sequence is TGCGCCAGCAGTGAGGATCTCCTAGCGGGGATAGATGAGCAGTTCTTC.

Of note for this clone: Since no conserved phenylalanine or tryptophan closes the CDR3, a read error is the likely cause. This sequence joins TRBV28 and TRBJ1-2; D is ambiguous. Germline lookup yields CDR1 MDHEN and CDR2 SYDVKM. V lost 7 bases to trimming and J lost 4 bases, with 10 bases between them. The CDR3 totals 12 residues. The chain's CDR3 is CASIAASYGYTL. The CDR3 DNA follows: TGTGCCAGCATTGCCGCTAGCTATGGCTACACCCTC.

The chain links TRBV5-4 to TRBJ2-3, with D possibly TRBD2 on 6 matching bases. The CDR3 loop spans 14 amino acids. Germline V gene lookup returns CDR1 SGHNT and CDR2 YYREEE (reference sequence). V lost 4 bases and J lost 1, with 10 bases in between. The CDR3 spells CASSPEGRTDTQYF. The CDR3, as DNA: TGTGCCAGCAGCCCGGAGGGCCGCACAGATACGCAGTATTTT.

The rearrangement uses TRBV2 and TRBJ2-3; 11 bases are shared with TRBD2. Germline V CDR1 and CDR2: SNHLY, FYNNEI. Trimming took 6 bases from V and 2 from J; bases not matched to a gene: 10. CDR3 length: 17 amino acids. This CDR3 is CASSRQLAGADTDTQYF. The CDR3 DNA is TGTGCCAGCAGCCGGCAACTAGCGGGGGCCGACACAGATACGCAGTATTTT.

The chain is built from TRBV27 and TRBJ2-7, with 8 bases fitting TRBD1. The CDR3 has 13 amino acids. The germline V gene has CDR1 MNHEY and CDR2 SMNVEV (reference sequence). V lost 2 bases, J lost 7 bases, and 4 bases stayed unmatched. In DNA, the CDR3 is TGTGCCAGCAGTTTACAGGGGGCAAGGGAGCAGTACTTC. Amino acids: CASSLQGAREQYF.

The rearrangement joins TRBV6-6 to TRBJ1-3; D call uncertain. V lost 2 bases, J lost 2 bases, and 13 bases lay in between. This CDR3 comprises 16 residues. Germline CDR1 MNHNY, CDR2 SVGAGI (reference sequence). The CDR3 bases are TGTGCCAGCAGTTACCGGTCGGGTCGGACTGGAAACACCATATATTTT. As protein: CASSYRSGRTGNTIYF.

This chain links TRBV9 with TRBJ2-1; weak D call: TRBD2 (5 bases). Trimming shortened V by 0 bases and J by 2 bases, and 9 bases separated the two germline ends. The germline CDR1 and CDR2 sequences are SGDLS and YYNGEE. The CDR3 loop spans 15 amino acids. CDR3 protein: CASSVASPAYNEQFF. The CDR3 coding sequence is TGTGCCAGCAGCGTAGCTAGCCCGGCCTACAATGAGCAGTTCTTC.

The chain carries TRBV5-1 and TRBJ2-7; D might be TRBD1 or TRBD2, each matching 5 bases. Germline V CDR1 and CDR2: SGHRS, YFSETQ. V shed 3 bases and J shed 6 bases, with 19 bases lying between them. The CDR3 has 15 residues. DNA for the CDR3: TGCGCCAGCAGCTGGGGGTACGGAACTCCGGCCGAGCAGTACTTC. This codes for CASSWGYGTPAEQYF.

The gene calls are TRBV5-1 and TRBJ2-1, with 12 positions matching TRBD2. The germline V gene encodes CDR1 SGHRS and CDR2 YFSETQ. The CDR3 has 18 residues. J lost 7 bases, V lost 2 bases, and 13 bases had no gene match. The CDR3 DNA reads TGCGCCAGCAGCTTAGGCAGAGGACTAGCGGGACCCTGGAATGAGCAGTTCTTC. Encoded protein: CASSLGRGLAGPWNEQFF.

The CDR3 DNA is TGTGCCAGCAGCTTAGAGGCACGGCAAGAGACCCAGTACTTC. Its translation is CASSLEARQETQYF. This chain uses TRBV7-7 with TRBJ2-5; D uncertain. The ends were cut back, 1 base at V and 2 bases at J, with 8 bases in the middle. Germline values: CDR1 SSHAT, CDR2 FNYEAQ (reference sequence). This CDR3 has 14 amino acids.

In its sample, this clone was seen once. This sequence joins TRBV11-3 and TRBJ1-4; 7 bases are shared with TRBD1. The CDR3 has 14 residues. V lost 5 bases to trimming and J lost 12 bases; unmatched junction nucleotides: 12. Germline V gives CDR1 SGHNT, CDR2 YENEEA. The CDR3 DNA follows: TGTGCCAGCAGCCCCGGGACAGCGGCCAGGGAACTGTTTTTT. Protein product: CASSPGTAARELFF. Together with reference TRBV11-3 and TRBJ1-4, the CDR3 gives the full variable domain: EAGVVQSPRYKIIEKKQPVAFWCNPISGHNTLYWYLQNLGQGPELLIRYENEEAVDDSQLPKDRFSAERLKGVDSTLKIQPAELGDSAVYLCASSPGTAARELFFGSGTQLSVL.

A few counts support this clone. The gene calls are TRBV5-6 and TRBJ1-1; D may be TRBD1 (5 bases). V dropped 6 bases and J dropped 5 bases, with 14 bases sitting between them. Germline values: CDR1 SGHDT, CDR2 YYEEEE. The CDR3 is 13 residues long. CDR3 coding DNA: TGTGCCAGCAACTACTTCCGGGGGACTGAAGCTTTCTTT. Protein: CASNYFRGTEAFF.